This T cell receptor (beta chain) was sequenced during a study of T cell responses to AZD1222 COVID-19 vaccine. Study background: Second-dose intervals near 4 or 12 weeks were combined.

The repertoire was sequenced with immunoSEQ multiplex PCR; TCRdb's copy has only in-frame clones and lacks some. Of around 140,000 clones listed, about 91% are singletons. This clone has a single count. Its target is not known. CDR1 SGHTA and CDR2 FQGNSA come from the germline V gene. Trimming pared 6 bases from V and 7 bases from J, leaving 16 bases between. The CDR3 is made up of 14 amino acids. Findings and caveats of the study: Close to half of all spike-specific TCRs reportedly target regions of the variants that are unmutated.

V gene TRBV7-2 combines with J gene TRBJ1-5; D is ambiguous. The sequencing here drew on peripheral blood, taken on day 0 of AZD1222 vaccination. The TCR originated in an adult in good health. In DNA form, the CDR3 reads TGTGCCAGCAGTCCCTTTGTTAGTGTGCAGCCCCAGCATTTT. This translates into CASSPFVSVQPQHF.